Shown below are 9 T cell receptor beta chains from a single sample sequenced in a study of T cell responses to AZD1222 COVID-19 vaccine. TCRdb's copy holds only in-frame clones and misses some; the assay was immunoSEQ multiplex PCR. The data contain about 26,000 clones, over 75% of them singletons. The sample here was peripheral blood, taken 28 days after the second AZD1222 dose. The receptors were gathered from an adult who received the AZD1222 COVID-19 vaccine.

The chain carries TRBV5-1 and TRBJ1-1, with D tentatively TRBD1 (5 bases). V lost 0 bases to trimming and J lost 1 base, with 7 bases between them. The CDR3 runs to 14 residues. Germline assignment: CDR1 SGHRS and CDR2 YFSETQ. CDR3 coding DNA: TGCGCCAGCAGCTTGGGACAGCCGAACACTGAAGCTTTCTTT. The encoded protein is CASSLGQPNTEAFF. The full variable domain, with the rest looked up from reference TRBV5-1 and TRBJ1-1, is KAGVTQTPRYLIKTRGQQVTLSCSPISGHRSVSWYQQTPGQGLQFLFEYFSETQRNKGNFPGRFSGRQFSNSRSEMNVSTLELGDSALYLCASSLGQPNTEAFFGQGTRLTVV.

This clone was found a few times. The chain has TRBV11-2 and TRBJ1-6, with D unclear. V dropped 3 bases and J dropped 6 bases, with 6 bases sitting between them. There are 13 residues in the CDR3. CDR1 and CDR2 from the germline V gene are SGHAT and FQNNGV. The CDR3 DNA reads TGTGCCAGCAGCTTTACAGCTAATTCACCCCTCCACTTT. This gives the protein CASSFTANSPLHF.

The chain links TRBV7-2 to TRBJ1-1, with D maybe TRBD1 (5 bases). The CDR3 has 13 residues. V was trimmed by 5 bases and J by 11 bases, leaving 18 bases between them. Per the germline V gene, CDR1 is SGHTA and CDR2 is FQGNSA. DNA of the CDR3: TGTGCCAGCAGCCCTCCCGTAGGGGTCGAGGCTTTCTTT. Amino acid sequence: CASSPPVGVEAFF.

This chain links TRBV20-1 with TRBJ2-5; 9 nucleotides line up with TRBD2. Trimming took 3 bases from V and 1 from J; bases not matched to a gene: 6. The CDR3 is 15 residues long. The germline CDR1 and CDR2 sequences are DFQATT and SNEGSKA (reference sequence). CDR3 bases: TGCAGTGCTAGTAGTGCTAGCGGGGTCCAAGAGACCCAGTACTTC. Translated: CSASSASGVQETQYF.

This chain joins TRBV6-5 and TRBJ1-1; D remains unclear. The V gene lost 4 bases and the J gene lost 4 bases, with 10 bases spanning the gap. Germline CDR1 and CDR2: MNHEY and SVGAGI. CDR3 length: 13 amino acids. The CDR3 sequence is CASSLGWATEAFF. CDR3 nucleotide sequence: TGTGCCAGCAGTTTGGGGTGGGCCACTGAAGCTTTCTTT.

This chain connects TRBV19 to TRBJ2-6, with D perhaps TRBD1 or TRBD2 (6 bases each). Germline V CDR1 and CDR2: LNHDA, SQIVND (reference sequence). Trimming removed 6 bases at V and 0 bases at J, with 27 bases between. The CDR3 runs 21 residues. Written as DNA, the CDR3 is TGTGCCAGTAGAACGTGGGGGCTCCCCGGGAGTACGTTCTCTGGGGCCAACGTCCTGACTTTC. Protein sequence: CASRTWGLPGSTFSGANVLTF.

J is TRBJ2-3 and V is TRBV18; 12 bases align to TRBD2. The CDR3 sequence is 18 residues long. Looked up from germline, CDR1 is KGHSH and CDR2 is LQKENI. V dropped 5 bases and J dropped 0; count of bases not matched to a gene: 9. The CDR3 DNA follows: TGTGCCAGCTCAGGGACTAGCGGGCCCCGCTCGAGCACAGATACGCAGTATTTT. As protein: CASSGTSGPRSSTDTQYF. The full variable domain, with the rest looked up from reference TRBV18 and TRBJ2-3, is NAGVMQNPRHLVRRRGQEARLRCSPMKGHSHVYWYRQLPEEGLKFMVYLQKENIIDESGMPKERFSAEFPKEGPSILRIQQVVRGDSAAYFCASSGTSGPRSSTDTQYFGPGTRLTVL.

This rearrangement joins TRBV28 to TRBJ1-1; TRBD1 is a possible D gene (5 bases). Germline V lookup: CDR1 MDHEN, CDR2 SYDVKM. There are 19 residues in the CDR3. V was trimmed by 4 bases and J by 0 bases, leaving 24 bases between them. In DNA form, the CDR3 reads TGTGCCAGCAGTTATCCCCTCCCAGGGTCTCTGAACATGAACACTGAAGCTTTCTTT. Amino acid sequence: CASSYPLPGSLNMNTEAFF.

V usage is TRBV23-1 and J usage is TRBJ2-2; maybe TRBD1 (8 bases). TRBV23-1 is an open reading frame whose function is uncertain. V was shortened by 0 bases and J by 4 bases, with 12 bases between the two germline ends. CDR3 length: 16 residues. The CDR3 DNA sequence: TGCGCCAGCAGTCAATCTTACAGGGGGGGCACCGGGGAGCTGTTTTTT. Its protein product is CASSQSYRGGTGELFF.